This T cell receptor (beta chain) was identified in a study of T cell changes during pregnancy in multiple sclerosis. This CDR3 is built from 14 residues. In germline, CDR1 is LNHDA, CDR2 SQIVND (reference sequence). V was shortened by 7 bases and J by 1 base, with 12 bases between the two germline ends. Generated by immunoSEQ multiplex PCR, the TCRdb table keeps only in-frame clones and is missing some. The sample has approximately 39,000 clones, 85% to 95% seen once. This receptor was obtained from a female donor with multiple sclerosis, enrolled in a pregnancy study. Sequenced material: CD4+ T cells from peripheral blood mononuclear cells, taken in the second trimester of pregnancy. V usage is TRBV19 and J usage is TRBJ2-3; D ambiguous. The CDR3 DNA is TGTGCCAGTATAGAACTTCGGGGCACAGATACGCAGTATTTT. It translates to CASIELRGTDTQYF.